Presented here are 31 T cell receptor beta chains from one specimen sequenced in a study of blood T cell repertoires in COVID-19. Measured with immunoSEQ multiplex PCR; TCRdb has only the in-frame clones, and not every one. This sample carries fewer than 150,000 clones, under 90% of them seen once, and the ten largest clones take 5% to 7.5%. Sequences were obtained from peripheral blood. The receptors here all came from a human donor in a cohort sampled during active COVID-19.

Turning to this clone: In the same sample, other DNA sequences code for this CDR3. This chain connects TRBV11-3 to TRBJ2-1; possible D gene TRBD2, 6 bases. This CDR3 contains 15 residues. V was trimmed by 0 bases and J by 7 bases, leaving 13 bases between them. Germline V gene data show CDR1 as SGHNT and CDR2 as YENEEA. As DNA, the CDR3 is TGTGCCAGCAGCTTAGAGGGGCGCGGGGAAAATGAGCAGTTCTTC. Translated: CASSLEGRGENEQFF.

This sequence joins TRBV5-1 and TRBJ2-7; the match to TRBD1 covers 10 bases. V was clipped by 4 bases and J by 2 bases; unmatched bases: 6. This CDR3 is built from 15 residues. The germline CDR1 and CDR2 sequences are SGHRS and YFSETQ. CDR3: CASSVGTGAPYEQYF. CDR3 DNA: TGCGCCAGCAGCGTTGGGACAGGGGCTCCCTACGAGCAGTACTTC.

This chain connects TRBV27 to TRBJ2-7, with TRBD1 matching over 7 bases. CDR3 length: 14 amino acids. Germline CDR1 is MNHEY and CDR2 is SMNVEV (reference sequence). With 5 bases clipped from V and 2 bases from J, the junction kept 6 bases outside the gene matches. CDR3 in amino acids: CASSPRQGTYEQYF. In nucleotides, the CDR3 is TGTGCCAGCAGTCCAAGACAGGGTACCTACGAGCAGTACTTC.

The chain carries TRBV19 and TRBJ2-1; the match to TRBD2 covers 13 bases. The J segment lost 9 bases and the V segment lost 7 bases, leaving 6 bases of the junction unmatched. This CDR3 is 14 amino acids long. Germline V CDR1 and CDR2: LNHDA, SQIVND (reference sequence). The CDR3 DNA reads as TGTGCCAGTAAAGCACTAGCGGGGGGGCTTGAGCAGTTCTTC. Residues: CASKALAGGLEQFF.

This clone was counted once. This sequence joins TRBV7-9 and TRBJ2-7, with 8 bases aligning to TRBD2. Germline-derived CDR1 and CDR2 are SEHNR and FQNEAQ (reference sequence). V was clipped by 5 bases and J by 3 bases; unmatched bases: 15. The CDR3 totals 17 residues. CDR3 bases: TGTGCCAGCAGCCGGGAGGGGAAGGTAGCCAATTTCTACGAGCAGTACTTC. Protein product: CASSREGKVANFYEQYF.

The rearrangement links TRBV25-1 to TRBJ2-7; TRBD2 agrees at 7 bases. Germline V gene sequence: CDR1 MGHDK, CDR2 SYGVNS. Germline trimming cut 5 bases from V and 0 bases from J; bases unmatched to any gene: 13. This CDR3 spans 17 amino acids. The CDR3 nucleotides read TGTGCCAGCAGTTGCCATCCCGGGGGGATTAGCTCCTACGAGCAGTACTTC. It specifies CASSCHPGGISSYEQYF.

This clone was observed a handful of times. J is TRBJ2-3 and V is TRBV5-1; D might be TRBD2 (5 bases). The CDR3 extends over 15 amino acids. CDR1 SGHRS and CDR2 YFSETQ come from the germline V gene. Trimming took off 0 bases at V and 0 bases at J, with 8 bases between the two ends. The CDR3 coding sequence is TGCGCCAGCAGCTTGGAGGGAGCTAGCACAGATACGCAGTATTTT. Its protein product is CASSLEGASTDTQYF.

V gene TRBV4-1 combines with J gene TRBJ2-3, with TRBD2 identical over 12 bases. Germline CDR1 and CDR2: MGHRA and YSYEKL. This CDR3 is built from 19 residues. The J segment lost 2 bases and the V segment lost 0 bases, leaving 9 bases of the junction unmatched. CDR3 sequence: CASSQDASGGAAFTDTQYF. CDR3 nucleotides: TGCGCCAGCAGCCAAGATGCTAGCGGGGGGGCGGCTTTCACAGATACGCAGTATTTT.

This clone was found once. The V gene is TRBV29-1, the J gene TRBJ1-1; the D gene is possibly TRBD1 (6 bases). V shed 4 bases and J shed 2 bases, with 11 bases lying between them. Germline CDR1 is SQVTM and CDR2 is ANQGSEA. This CDR3 is built from 13 residues. The chain's CDR3 is CSVVRGQNTEAFF. Written as DNA, the CDR3 is TGCAGCGTTGTAAGGGGACAAAACACTGAAGCTTTCTTT.

V usage is TRBV3-1 (or the pseudogene TRBV3-2) and J usage is TRBJ2-2, with 7 bases that match TRBD2. This CDR3 is 16 amino acids long. Losses at the gene ends were 4 bases for V and 5 bases for J; bases not matched to a gene: 10. The germline CDR1 and CDR2 sequences are LGHDT and YNNKEL (reference sequence). The CDR3 loop reads CASSPPAGLGTGELFF. The CDR3 bases are TGTGCCAGCAGCCCCCCAGCGGGGCTTGGAACCGGGGAGCTGTTTTTT.

This clone was seen a handful of times. The rearrangement links TRBV6-2 or TRBV6-3 to TRBJ2-7; no firm D call. The length of the CDR3 is 13 residues. Per the germline V gene, CDR1 is MNHEY and CDR2 is SVGEGT. V was cut by 2 bases and J by 2 bases, with 7 bases left in between. The DNA of the CDR3 is TGTGCCAGCAGTTACGGGCAAACCTACGAGCAGTACTTC. It codes for CASSYGQTYEQYF.

The J gene is TRBJ2-3, the V gene TRBV6-5, with D tentatively TRBD1 (6 bases). V was trimmed by 2 bases and J by 3 bases, leaving 12 bases between them. Germline V CDR1 and CDR2: MNHEY, SVGAGI. The length of the CDR3 is 15 residues. In DNA form, the CDR3 reads TGTGCCAGCAGTTACATGGGGGCAGGGACAGATACGCAGTATTTT. Protein sequence: CASSYMGAGTDTQYF.

The V and J genes are TRBV5-5 and TRBJ2-7; TRBD1 agrees at 7 bases. CDR1 and CDR2 (germline): SGHKS, YYEKEE (reference sequence). This CDR3 is 16 amino acids long. V was clipped by 4 bases and J by 0 bases; unmatched bases: 10. The CDR3 DNA reads as TGTGCCAGCAGCCGATCCGGGACAGCGAGCTCCTACGAGCAGTACTTC. Its protein product is CASSRSGTASSYEQYF.

Turning to this clone: The junction does not match germline at one end; this may be a read error. The CDR3 DNA is TGTGCCTGGACGGAACAGATCAATTCAGCCCTCCACTTT. It specifies CAWTEQINSALHF. The V call is TRBV30, the J call TRBJ1-6; D remains unclear. This CDR3 has 13 residues. Germline V gives CDR1 GTSNPN, CDR2 SVGIG (reference sequence).

V usage is TRBV6-5 and J usage is TRBJ2-7, with 9 positions matching TRBD2. Trimming took 6 bases from V and 1 from J; bases not matched to a gene: 4. This CDR3 comprises 14 residues. The germline V gene has CDR1 MNHEY and CDR2 SVGAGI. CDR3 sequence: CASRPGLASYEQYF. Here the CDR3 DNA reads TGTGCCAGCAGGCCAGGACTAGCGTCCTACGAGCAGTACTTC.

The chain employs TRBV6-2 or TRBV6-3 and TRBJ2-2, with D unclear. CDR3 length: 14 residues. Per the germline V gene, CDR1 is MNHEY and CDR2 is SVGEGT. V lost 6 bases and J lost 5, with 13 bases in between. CDR3 residues: CASSSYIFTGELFF. The CDR3 DNA follows: TGTGCCAGCAGCTCCTATATTTTTACCGGGGAGCTGTTTTTT.

The chain employs TRBV24-1 and TRBJ1-5, with 8 bases lining up with TRBD1. Germline assignment: CDR1 KGHDR and CDR2 SFDVKD. The CDR3 has 16 amino acids. Losses at the gene ends were 4 bases for V and 3 bases for J; bases not matched to a gene: 7. As DNA, the CDR3 is TGTGCCACCAGTGACCGCCGACAGGGGACCAATCAGCCCCAGCATTTT. Its protein product is CATSDRRQGTNQPQHF.

The rearrangement uses TRBV7-8 and TRBJ2-7; D gene ambiguous. Trimming shortened V by 4 bases and J by 3 bases, and 13 bases separated the two germline ends. Germline values: CDR1 SGHVS, CDR2 FQNEAQ. The CDR3 length is 14 residues. The CDR3 nucleotides are TGTGCCAGCAGCTCGCCCGTACCAGTCTACGAGCAGTACTTC. It translates to CASSSPVPVYEQYF.

V and J are TRBV5-1 and TRBJ1-2, with D perhaps TRBD1 (6 bases). Deletions cut 6 bases from V and 6 bases from J, with 18 bases between. The CDR3 is made up of 14 amino acids. The germline CDR1 and CDR2 sequences are SGHRS and YFSETQ. CDR3 nucleotide sequence: TGCGCCAGCACCCCAGGGTACAGGGCCCATGGCTACACCTTC. Its protein product is CASTPGYRAHGYTF. The entire variable domain, with the rest obtained from reference TRBV5-1 and TRBJ1-2, is as follows: KAGVTQTPRYLIKTRGQQVTLSCSPISGHRSVSWYQQTPGQGLQFLFEYFSETQRNKGNFPGRFSGRQFSNSRSEMNVSTLELGDSALYLCASTPGYRAHGYTFGSGTRLTVV.

V gene TRBV2 combines with J gene TRBJ1-4; 8 bases map to TRBD1. The ends lost 5 bases at V and 8 bases at J; junction bases unmatched: 7. CDR3 size: 14 residues. In germline, CDR1 is SNHLY, CDR2 FYNNEI. CDR3 in amino acids: CASSMDRVMEKLFF. CDR3 in DNA: TGTGCCAGCAGTATGGACAGGGTGATGGAAAAACTGTTTTTT.

The gene calls are TRBV7-2 and TRBJ1-2; perhaps TRBD1 as D (6 bases). The CDR3 sequence is 15 residues long. With 2 bases removed from V and 3 bases from J, the gap between germline ends came to 13 bases. Germline V gene sequence: CDR1 SGHTA, CDR2 FQGNSA. CDR3 protein: CASSLRSAGDYGYTF. In DNA form, the CDR3 reads TGTGCCAGCAGCTTACGGTCGGCAGGGGACTATGGCTACACCTTC.

V usage is TRBV5-6 and J usage is TRBJ2-7, with TRBD2 identical over 10 bases. There are 15 residues in the CDR3. J lost 4 bases, V lost 1 base, and 5 bases had no gene match. Germline loops: CDR1 SGHDT, CDR2 YYEEEE. The CDR3 loop reads CASSLSPSGGYEQYF. DNA for the CDR3: TGTGCCAGCAGCTTGTCCCCTAGCGGGGGATACGAGCAGTACTTC.

The chain carries TRBV30 and TRBJ2-7; tentative D call: TRBD1 (5 bases). This CDR3 is 12 amino acids long. Per germline, CDR1 GTSNPN and CDR2 SVGIG (reference sequence). Trimming took off 4 bases at V and 7 bases at J, with 14 bases between the two ends. The DNA of the CDR3 is TGTGCCTGGAATAGAAGGGCAGGGGAGCAGTACTTC. It translates to CAWNRRAGEQYF.

V usage is TRBV3-1 (or the pseudogene TRBV3-2) and J usage is TRBJ2-2; possible D gene TRBD2, 5 bases. CDR1 LGHDT and CDR2 YNNKEL come from the germline V gene (reference sequence). V lost 1 base, J lost 6 bases, and 18 bases lay in between. The CDR3 is made up of 17 amino acids. CDR3 loop: CASSQGPGVGSAGELFF. For the CDR3, the DNA is TGTGCCAGCAGCCAAGGTCCCGGGGTTGGGTCCGCCGGGGAGCTGTTTTTT.

This clone was observed once. V is TRBV10-1 and J is TRBJ2-1, with a tentative D call TRBD2 (7 bases). The CDR3 has 15 residues. The germline V gene has CDR1 WNHNN and CDR2 SYGVQD (reference sequence). Trimming stripped 5 bases from V and 9 bases from J, with 20 bases between. Here the CDR3 reads CASSYSTGRVAEQFF. The CDR3 bases are TGCGCCAGCAGTTATTCCACAGGGAGGGTGGCTGAGCAGTTCTTC.

V usage is TRBV7-9 and J usage is TRBJ2-5; TRBD2 matches at 7 bases. CDR1 is SEHNR, CDR2 FQNEAQ, per germline (reference sequence). The V and J ends lost 1 base and 5 bases, in that order; junction bases with no gene match: 1. This CDR3 comprises 13 residues. The CDR3 nucleotides are TGTGCCAGCAGCTTAGATAGCGGGGAGACCCAGTACTTC. It yields the protein CASSLDSGETQYF.

The chain couples TRBV6-5 to TRBJ2-3, with 7 bases fitting TRBD2. CDR3 length: 14 amino acids. V lost 2 bases and J lost 3; bases outside the gene matches: 2. CDR1 is MNHEY, CDR2 SVGAGI, per germline. The chain's CDR3 is CASSYGGGTDTQYF. The CDR3 DNA sequence: TGTGCCAGCAGTTACGGGGGGGGGACAGATACGCAGTATTTT.

This chain links TRBV7-2 with TRBJ2-1; maybe TRBD2 (6 bases). CDR1 and CDR2 (germline): SGHTA, FQGNSA. The CDR3 loop spans 14 amino acids. The ends were cut back, 3 bases at V and 3 bases at J, with 9 bases in the middle. CDR3 bases: TGTGCCAGCAGCTTGGAGGGAATCTACAATGAGCAGTTCTTC. It encodes CASSLEGIYNEQFF. The entire variable domain, with the rest obtained from reference TRBV7-2 and TRBJ2-1, is as follows: GAGVSQSPSNKVTEKGKDVELRCDPISGHTALYWYRQSLGQGLEFLIYFQGNSAPDKSGLPSDRFSAERTGGSVSTLTIQRTQQEDSAVYLCASSLEGIYNEQFFGPGTRLTVL.

V is TRBV5-1 and J is TRBJ1-4; unclear D gene. The CDR3 length is 14 residues. V lost 2 bases to trimming and J lost 0 bases, with 5 bases between them. Germline CDR1 and CDR2: SGHRS and YFSETQ. CDR3 protein: CASSLLATNEKLFF. The CDR3 coding sequence is TGCGCCAGCAGCTTATTAGCAACTAATGAAAAACTGTTTTTT.

The chain employs TRBV7-9 and TRBJ2-2; TRBD1 matches at 9 bases. Germline CDR1 SEHNR, CDR2 FQNEAQ (reference sequence). CDR3 length equals 15 residues. The trim removed 10 bases at V and 2 bases at J, leaving 8 bases unmatched. As DNA, the CDR3 is TGTGCCAACCCACGGGGACAGGGAAACACCGGGGAGCTGTTTTTT. This sequence encodes CANPRGQGNTGELFF.

This clone was detected only a few times. This chain connects TRBV11-3 to TRBJ2-1; perhaps TRBD2 as D (6 bases). The CDR3 is 13 residues long. The V gene's germline CDR1 is SGHNT and CDR2 YENEEA. V was cut by 5 bases and J by 4 bases, with 9 bases left in between. The CDR3 region is CASSAGRYNEQFF. DNA for the CDR3: TGTGCCAGCAGCGCGGGGAGATACAATGAGCAGTTCTTC.